These 10 T cell receptor beta chains came from one sample sequenced in a study of T-cell memory formation after mild COVID-19. TCRdb fed the 5' RACE reads into MiXCR, producing one record per CDR3 protein. This sample has roughly 86,000 distinct CDR3 sequences, with about 13% found just once. The sample taken for sequencing was PBMCs or a T cell subset sorted from them (not recorded which). All receptors come from an adult woman who had mild COVID-19 (a few samples of this study predate the infection). Cell type and time point are not known.

J is TRBJ2-1 and V is TRBV7-6, with a possible D match to TRBD2 (5 bases). The CDR3 totals 13 residues. Germline CDR1 SGHVS, CDR2 FNYEAQ. V gave up 2 bases and J gave up 9 bases, with 11 bases separating them. CDR3 bases: TGTGCCAGCAGCTTAAGCGGCAGTCCTGAGCAGTTCTTC. As protein: CASSLSGSPEQFF.

This clonotype has just a few counts. This sequence joins TRBV7-3 and TRBJ2-3; 9 bases fit TRBD2. This CDR3 has 16 residues. Germline loops: CDR1 SGHTA, CDR2 FQGTGA. The ends lost 5 bases at V and 4 bases at J; junction bases unmatched: 10. This CDR3 is CASSHPPSGVSDTQYF. The CDR3 DNA reads TGTGCCAGCAGCCACCCGCCTAGCGGGGTGTCAGATACGCAGTATTTT.

The sample holds a few counts of this clonotype. The chain combines TRBV29-1 with TRBJ2-2; possible D gene TRBD1, 5 bases. V was cut by 2 bases and J by 0 bases, with 10 bases left in between. CDR3 length: 15 residues. Germline CDR1 and CDR2: SQVTM and ANQGSEA. The CDR3 reads CSVETHRTNTGELFF. The CDR3 DNA follows: TGCAGCGTTGAAACCCACAGGACGAACACCGGGGAGCTGTTTTTT.

V is TRBV10-3 and J is TRBJ1-2; D gene ambiguous. The germline V and J ends were trimmed by 0 bases and 5 bases, with 7 bases remaining between them. CDR1 and CDR2 from the germline V gene are ENHRY and SYGVKD. The CDR3 is made up of 13 amino acids. The CDR3 sequence: CAISESTSYGYTF. The CDR3 nucleotides are TGTGCCATCAGTGAGTCCACCAGTTATGGCTACACCTTC.

The chain has TRBV12-3 or TRBV12-4 and TRBJ2-7; maybe TRBD1 (8 bases). Trimming removed 6 bases from V and 3 bases from J, with 15 bases in between. CDR3 size: 14 residues. The CDR3 here is CASSMDRDYYEQYF. DNA for the CDR3: TGTGCCAGCAGCATGGACAGGGACTACTACGAGCAGTACTTC.

This clonotype was recorded a few times. The chain links TRBV7-9 to TRBJ2-2, with D perhaps given as TRBD1 or TRBD2 (5 bases each). Deletions cut 5 bases from V and 3 bases from J, with 13 bases between. The CDR3 contains 15 residues. Germline CDR1 SEHNR, CDR2 FQNEAQ (reference sequence). This chain's CDR3 is CASSIMRGDTGELFF. Here the CDR3 DNA reads TGTGCCAGCAGCATAATGAGAGGGGACACCGGGGAGCTGTTTTTT.

The chain carries TRBV20-1 and TRBJ2-3; 7 bases agree with TRBD2. CDR1 and CDR2 from the germline V gene are DFQATT and SNEGSKA (reference sequence). V gave up 0 bases and J gave up 5 bases; unmatched junction bases: 8. This CDR3 has 15 amino acids. CDR3 sequence reads: CSARDPREERDTQYF. CDR3 nucleotides: TGCAGTGCTAGAGATCCTCGGGAGGAGAGAGATACGCAGTATTTT.

This clonotype showed up just a few times. This rearrangement joins TRBV15 to TRBJ1-6, with D maybe TRBD1 (5 bases). Between the trimmed V and J ends, which lost 0 bases and 10 bases, there was a span of 16 bases. This CDR3 has 16 amino acids. In germline, CDR1 is LNHNV, CDR2 YYDKDF (reference sequence). CDR3 region: CATSREVPGPGSPLHF. The CDR3 region has the DNA TGTGCCACCAGCAGAGAGGTCCCGGGGCCTGGATCACCCCTCCACTTT. The whole variable domain, filled in from reference TRBV15 and TRBJ1-6, reads DAMVIQNPRYQVTQFGKPVTLSCSQTLNHNVMYWYQQKSSQAPKLLFHYYDKDFNNEADTPDNFQSRRPNTSFCFLDIRSPGLGDTAMYLCATSREVPGPGSPLHFGNGTRLTVT.

The V gene is TRBV7-8, the J gene TRBJ1-4, with D perhaps matching TRBD1 (6 bases). V lost 5 bases to trimming and J lost 8 bases, with 18 bases between them. The CDR3 has 15 residues. Germline V CDR1 and CDR2: SGHVS, FQNEAQ. The CDR3: CASSPTTGSQEKLFF. The CDR3, as DNA: TGTGCCAGCAGCCCTACTACAGGGAGTCAAGAAAAACTGTTTTTT.

This clonotype was seen a handful of times. The rearrangement links TRBV20-1 to TRBJ2-1, with D uncertain. V was shortened by 0 bases and J by 0 bases, with 12 bases between the two germline ends. Germline lookup yields CDR1 DFQATT and CDR2 SNEGSKA (reference sequence). This CDR3 region has 16 residues. CDR3 nucleotides: TGCAGTGCTAGAGACGAAGACACCAGCTCCTACAATGAGCAGTTCTTC. Translated, it gives CSARDEDTSSYNEQFF.